The 11 T cell receptor beta chains reported below all come from one sample, sequenced in a study of cytotoxic CD8 clonotypes in ibrutinib-treated CLL (dated by TCRdb to the early 2020s). The method was the immunoSEQ multiplex PCR assay. TCRdb obtained this table from immuneACCESS and retained in-frame rearrangements with V and J assigned. These tables miss some clones; where compared with another copy, unresolved V genes account for less than half of the shortfall, and the remainder is unexplained. The sample table records fewer than 5,000 clones; about 83% of these occur just once. The ten biggest clones cover roughly 23% of the sample. Sequencing used PBMCs, obtained before ibrutinib treatment. These receptors were obtained from a human donor with chronic lymphocytic leukemia.

This chain links TRBV11-3 with TRBJ2-7; D might be TRBD1 or TRBD2, each matching 5 bases. V lost 4 bases, J lost 3 bases, and 22 bases lay in between. The CDR3 extends over 17 amino acids. Germline V gene data show CDR1 as SGHNT and CDR2 as YENEEA. The CDR3 spells CASSSNWDQMGSYEQYF. The CDR3 DNA reads TGTGCCAGCAGCTCAAATTGGGACCAAATGGGCAGCTACGAGCAGTACTTC.

The chain has TRBV10-3 and TRBJ2-1; 7 bases fit TRBD2. Germline-derived CDR1 and CDR2 are ENHRY and SYGVKD. The CDR3 extends over 15 amino acids. V lost 8 bases, J lost 8 bases, and 15 bases stayed unmatched. Written as DNA, the CDR3 is TGTGCCATCGGAACTGGCGGGACTACTTCGGATGAGCAGTTCTTC. Its protein is CAIGTGGTTSDEQFF.

J is TRBJ2-1 and V is TRBV30, with 10 bases fitting TRBD1. This CDR3 comprises 16 residues. Germline values: CDR1 GTSNPN, CDR2 SVGIG (reference sequence). J lost 9 bases, V lost 4 bases, and 15 bases had no gene match. Here the CDR3 reads CAWTPGQGQKLAEQFF. CDR3 in DNA: TGTGCCTGGACTCCGGGACAGGGGCAAAAGTTAGCTGAGCAGTTCTTC. Variable domain in full (rest from reference TRBV30 and TRBJ2-1): SQTIHQWPATLVQPVGSPLSLECTVEGTSNPNLYWYRQAAGRGLQLLFYSVGIGQISSEVPQNLSASRPQDRQFILSSKKLLLSDSGFYLCAWTPGQGQKLAEQFFGPGTRLTVL.

The chain uses TRBV28 and TRBJ1-5; D gene ambiguous. V lost 3 bases and J 6 bases, leaving 6 bases between the germline ends. The CDR3 length is 12 residues. Germline lookup yields CDR1 MDHEN and CDR2 SYDVKM. The CDR3 sequence is CASSFPLQPQHF. CDR3 sequence (DNA): TGTGCCAGCAGTTTCCCCCTTCAGCCCCAGCATTTT.

The V and J genes are TRBV19 and TRBJ2-7, with D maybe TRBD1 (7 bases). Germline CDR1 and CDR2: LNHDA and SQIVND (reference sequence). V lost 5 bases and J 5 bases, leaving 19 bases between the germline ends. This CDR3 has 15 residues. CDR3 in amino acids: CASSQGGGGFNEQYF. In DNA, the CDR3 is TGTGCCAGTAGTCAGGGCGGAGGGGGCTTCAACGAGCAGTACTTC.

This rearrangement joins TRBV11-2 to TRBJ2-7, with D perhaps matching TRBD1 (5 bases). This CDR3 contains 15 residues. Germline V gene lookup returns CDR1 SGHAT and CDR2 FQNNGV. V was trimmed by 1 base and J by 4 bases, leaving 14 bases between them. For the CDR3, the DNA is TGTGCCAGCAGCTTAGTGCAGGGATCTAGGTACGAGCAGTACTTC. This codes for CASSLVQGSRYEQYF.

This clone was counted a few times. This chain links TRBV6-1 with TRBJ1-4; no definite D call. The CDR3 has 14 residues. The germline V gene encodes CDR1 MNHNS and CDR2 SASEGT. Deletions cut 3 bases from V and 4 bases from J, with 9 bases between. CDR3 sequence: CASSEAYNNEKLFF. CDR3 coding DNA: TGTGCCAGCAGTGAGGCGTATAATAATGAAAAACTGTTTTTT.

This sequence joins TRBV5-5 and TRBJ2-2; 10 bases align to TRBD2. The J segment lost 1 base and the V segment lost 0 bases, leaving 3 bases of the junction unmatched. Germline V gene lookup returns CDR1 SGHKS and CDR2 YYEKEE (reference sequence). This CDR3 is built from 17 residues. The CDR3 region is CASSLAPSGGNTGELFF. CDR3 sequence (DNA): TGTGCCAGCAGCTTGGCGCCTAGCGGGGGGAACACCGGGGAGCTGTTTTTT.

The V gene is TRBV29-1, the J gene TRBJ2-2; 7 bases match TRBD1. Germline CDR1 is SQVTM and CDR2 is ANQGSEA. There are 14 residues in the CDR3. Trimming at V came to 7 bases and at J to 7 bases, leaving 12 bases not matched to a gene. CDR3 in amino acids: CSASPPGGIGELFF. The CDR3 nucleotides read TGCAGCGCATCCCCGCCAGGGGGTATCGGGGAGCTGTTTTTT.

V is TRBV6-5 and J is TRBJ1-2, with D perhaps matching TRBD1 (5 bases). The V gene's germline CDR1 is MNHEY and CDR2 SVGAGI. The CDR3 sequence is 13 residues long. Trimming cost V 5 bases and J 7 bases, with 14 bases left between them. The CDR3 loop is CASSPGAPGGYTF. The CDR3 bases are TGTGCCAGCAGTCCCGGGGCTCCTGGTGGCTACACCTTC.

The chain links TRBV5-6 to TRBJ1-1; 7 nucleotides agree with TRBD1. Germline CDR1 reads SGHDT; CDR2 reads YYEEEE. The V and J ends lost 6 bases and 0 bases, in that order; junction bases with no gene match: 11. The CDR3 totals 16 residues. The CDR3 DNA is TGTGCCAGCAACCAACAGGGGCTTATCATGAACACTGAAGCTTTCTTT. Protein sequence: CASNQQGLIMNTEAFF.